These 30 T cell receptor beta chains share one sample of origin, sequenced in a study of blood T cell repertoires in COVID-19. Profiling relied on immunoSEQ multiplex PCR, and the TCRdb table lists in-frame clones only, not all of them. The sample carries about 250,000 clones, around 86% recorded once. Sequenced: peripheral blood. Receptors originate from a woman aged 55-75 years who had recovered from COVID-19.

CDR3 sequence (DNA): TGCGCCAGCAGCCAAGCCGGACAGGGAAATTCACCCCTCCACTTT. This gives the protein CASSQAGQGNSPLHF. This rearrangement joins TRBV4-1 to TRBJ1-6; TRBD1 agrees at 8 bases. The CDR3 is 15 residues long. The J segment lost 7 bases and the V segment lost 1 base, leaving 3 bases of the junction unmatched. Germline loops: CDR1 MGHRA, CDR2 YSYEKL.

The chain combines TRBV7-2 with TRBJ1-5; TRBD1 matches at 11 bases. The junction had 3 bases not matched to a gene; V was cut back by 3 bases and J by 5 bases. Germline V gene lookup returns CDR1 SGHTA and CDR2 FQGNSA. The CDR3 contains 15 residues. The CDR3 DNA is TGTGCCAGCAGCTTCGGACAGGGGGCTGATCAGCCCCAGCATTTT. It specifies CASSFGQGADQPQHF.

This clone was counted only a few times. This chain links TRBV5-4 with TRBJ2-7, with D possibly matching TRBD1 (6 bases). V lost 4 bases and J lost 5, with 16 bases in between. CDR3 length equals 14 residues. The germline V gene encodes CDR1 SGHNT and CDR2 YYREEE (reference sequence). CDR3 protein: CASSPEWGRNEQYF. For the CDR3, the DNA is TGTGCCAGCAGCCCCGAGTGGGGGCGGAACGAGCAGTACTTC.

The V gene is TRBV6-5, the J gene TRBJ1-3; a possible D gene is TRBD1 (5 bases). Germline assignment: CDR1 MNHEY and CDR2 SVGAGI. This CDR3 region has 15 residues. Trimming pared 7 bases from V and 2 bases from J, leaving 15 bases between. For the CDR3, the DNA is TGTGCCAGCACCCAAGCGGGGGGGGCTGGAAACACCATATATTTT. This codes for CASTQAGGAGNTIYF.

The gene calls are TRBV10-2 and TRBJ2-1, with D perhaps matching TRBD2 (5 bases). V shed 5 bases and J shed 5 bases, with 10 bases lying between them. The CDR3 runs to 13 residues. Looked up from germline, CDR1 is WSHSY and CDR2 is SAAADI. In nucleotides, the CDR3 is TGCGCCAGCAGTCCCACTAGAAACAATGAGCAGTTCTTC. Its protein product is CASSPTRNNEQFF.

The rearrangement joins TRBV6-2 or TRBV6-3 to TRBJ2-3, with D perhaps TRBD1 (6 bases). Trimming pared 6 bases from V and 0 bases from J, leaving 13 bases between. The CDR3 runs 15 residues. Germline CDR1 MNHEY, CDR2 SVGEGT. CDR3 DNA: TGTGCCAGCAGCAGGACAGTTGCTAGCACAGATACGCAGTATTTT. Amino acid sequence: CASSRTVASTDTQYF.

The rearrangement uses TRBV9 and TRBJ2-1; 9 positions match TRBD1. Germline loops: CDR1 SGDLS, CDR2 YYNGEE. Trimming removed 2 bases from V and 2 bases from J; junction bases left unmatched: 2. This CDR3 has 15 residues. The CDR3 is CASSVGQGTYNEQFF. The CDR3 bases are TGTGCCAGCAGCGTTGGACAGGGGACCTACAATGAGCAGTTCTTC.

The chain recombines TRBV11-2 with TRBJ2-7; TRBD1 might be the D (5 bases). Germline assignment: CDR1 SGHAT and CDR2 FQNNGV. Trimming shortened V by 4 bases and J by 4 bases, and 11 bases separated the two germline ends. This CDR3 contains 13 residues. CDR3 in amino acids: CASSWSRAYEQYF. CDR3 in DNA: TGTGCCAGCAGCTGGAGCAGGGCTTACGAGCAGTACTTC.

The genes are TRBV27 and TRBJ1-3; 7 bases agree with TRBD1. This CDR3 region has 16 residues. V was pared by 8 bases and J by 2 bases, with 12 bases of the junction left unmatched. Germline V gene sequence: CDR1 MNHEY, CDR2 SMNVEV (reference sequence). The CDR3 nucleotides are TGTGCCAGCGCAGACCCAAGGGGGCAGGCTGGAAACACCATATATTTT. Its translation: CASADPRGQAGNTIYF.

This clone was seen a single time. The CDR3 region is CASNRGPDSEQFF. CDR3 in DNA: TGTGCCAGCAATAGGGGGCCAGATAGTGAGCAGTTCTTC. The gene calls are TRBV6-1 and TRBJ2-1, with 7 bases fitting TRBD1. The CDR3 sequence is 13 residues long. V was pared by 7 bases and J by 9 bases, with 9 bases of the junction left unmatched. The germline V gene has CDR1 MNHNS and CDR2 SASEGT.

The V and J genes are TRBV4-1 and TRBJ2-7, with D possibly matching TRBD2 (6 bases). Trimming shortened V by 1 base and J by 7 bases, and 17 bases separated the two germline ends. The germline V gene encodes CDR1 MGHRA and CDR2 YSYEKL. CDR3 length equals 15 residues. The CDR3 nucleotides read TGCGCCAGCAGCCAAGGGTTTGGGGGGTCCGGGGAGCAGTACTTC. It is translated as CASSQGFGGSGEQYF.

The chain combines TRBV9 with TRBJ1-4, with 10 bases aligning to TRBD1. The CDR3 runs to 15 residues. The V segment lost 3 bases and the J segment 8 bases; nucleotides outside the gene matches: 7. Germline V gene lookup returns CDR1 SGDLS and CDR2 YYNGEE. CDR3 sequence reads: CASSGETGGKEKLFF. In nucleotides, the CDR3 is TGTGCCAGCAGCGGAGAGACAGGGGGCAAAGAAAAACTGTTTTTT.

The chain links TRBV19 to TRBJ2-7; 8 nucleotides align to TRBD1. This CDR3 is 14 amino acids long. The ends lost 3 bases at V and 6 bases at J; junction bases unmatched: 7. Germline-derived CDR1 and CDR2 are LNHDA and SQIVND (reference sequence). CDR3 in DNA: TGTGCCAGTAGTATGGGCCGAGACAGGGGCGAGCAGTACTTC. This codes for CASSMGRDRGEQYF. The full variable domain, in which reference TRBV19 and TRBJ2-7 provide the parts outside the CDR3, is DGGITQSPKYLFRKEGQNVTLSCEQNLNHDAMYWYRQDPGQGLRLIYYSQIVNDFQKGDIAEGYSVSREKKESFPLTVTSAQKNPTAFYLCASSMGRDRGEQYFGPGTRLTVT.

Details on this clone: Within the sample, other DNA sequences also encode this same CDR3. The chain employs TRBV25-1 and TRBJ2-1, with 7 bases that match TRBD1. The germline V gene encodes CDR1 MGHDK and CDR2 SYGVNS. The junction had 3 bases not matched to a gene; V was cut back by 6 bases and J by 4 bases. This CDR3 comprises 13 residues. The CDR3 region is CASSRQGYNEQFF. CDR3 DNA: TGTGCCAGCAGCAGACAGGGTTACAATGAGCAGTTCTTC.

The chain recombines TRBV27 with TRBJ2-3; D gene ambiguous. Trimming removed 7 bases from V and 2 bases from J, with 10 bases in between. The length of the CDR3 is 13 residues. Germline loops: CDR1 MNHEY, CDR2 SMNVEV (reference sequence). CDR3 nucleotides: TGTGCCAGCACCCGGAGAGACACAGATACGCAGTATTTT. Its protein product is CASTRRDTDTQYF.

V gene TRBV15 combines with J gene TRBJ2-1; 7 bases match TRBD1. CDR1 and CDR2 from the germline V gene are LNHNV and YYDKDF (reference sequence). The length of the CDR3 is 13 residues. After removal of 8 bases from V and 4 bases from J, the junction contained 5 bases not matched to a gene. DNA for the CDR3: TGTGCCACCCTGAGACAGGGATACAATGAGCAGTTCTTC. Its translation: CATLRQGYNEQFF. Variable domain in full (rest from reference TRBV15 and TRBJ2-1): DAMVIQNPRYQVTQFGKPVTLSCSQTLNHNVMYWYQQKSSQAPKLLFHYYDKDFNNEADTPDNFQSRRPNTSFCFLDIRSPGLGDTAMYLCATLRQGYNEQFFGPGTRLTVL.

The J gene is TRBJ1-1, the V gene TRBV15; the D gene is possibly TRBD1 (6 bases). CDR3 size: 16 residues. The germline V and J ends were trimmed by 1 base and 0 bases, with 12 bases remaining between them. Germline V CDR1 and CDR2: LNHNV, YYDKDF (reference sequence). This CDR3 is CATSRGLKGVNTEAFF. Written as DNA, the CDR3 is TGTGCCACCAGCAGAGGGCTTAAGGGGGTGAACACTGAAGCTTTCTTT.

This rearrangement joins TRBV7-8 to TRBJ2-7; 9 nucleotides agree with TRBD1. CDR1 is SGHVS, CDR2 FQNEAQ, per germline. This CDR3 contains 15 residues. J was trimmed by 6 bases and V by 6 bases; bases with no gene match: 12. CDR3 residues: CASSSTRDRASEQYF. The CDR3 DNA follows: TGTGCCAGCAGTTCCACGCGGGACAGGGCTTCCGAGCAGTACTTC.

V is TRBV28 and J is TRBJ2-5; D possibly corresponds to TRBD1 (5 bases). Trimming left V 5 bases short and J 5 bases short, with 15 bases between. This CDR3 has 14 amino acids. Germline CDR1 MDHEN, CDR2 SYDVKM. CDR3 sequence reads: CASSPRAGYETQYF. DNA of the CDR3: TGTGCCAGCAGTCCCAGAGCAGGGTATGAGACCCAGTACTTC.

The rearrangement joins TRBV29-1 to TRBJ2-5; a weak D match, TRBD1 (6 bases). The CDR3 length is 11 residues. Germline assignment: CDR1 SQVTM and CDR2 ANQGSEA. The V end was cut by 1 base, the J end by 11 bases, with 11 bases between. The CDR3 DNA reads TGCAGCGTTGAAGCGTACAGGGTTCAGTACTTC. This gives the protein CSVEAYRVQYF.

This sequence joins TRBV19 and TRBJ1-5, with TRBD1 identical over 7 bases. CDR1 and CDR2 (germline): LNHDA, SQIVND (reference sequence). The length of the CDR3 is 16 residues. Germline trimming cut 6 bases from V and 0 bases from J; bases unmatched to any gene: 8. CDR3 nucleotides: TGTGCCAGTAGCCCCGGGACAGAGTATAGCAATCAGCCCCAGCATTTT. Translation gives CASSPGTEYSNQPQHF.

This sequence joins TRBV18 and TRBJ1-4, with TRBD1 matching 7 bases. CDR3 size: 16 residues. After removal of 6 bases from V and 0 bases from J, the junction contained 7 bases not matched to a gene. CDR1 and CDR2 (germline): KGHSH, LQKENI. The chain's CDR3 is CASSRTGETTNEKLFF. For the CDR3, the DNA is TGTGCCAGCTCCCGGACAGGAGAAACAACTAATGAAAAACTGTTTTTT.

The V call is TRBV6-5, the J call TRBJ1-1, with D possibly matching TRBD1 (5 bases). This CDR3 is built from 15 residues. V was clipped by 2 bases and J by 1 base, with 11 bases between them. Per germline, CDR1 MNHEY and CDR2 SVGAGI. CDR3 residues: CASSYGTSRNTEAFF. In DNA form, the CDR3 reads TGTGCCAGCAGTTACGGGACTTCAAGGAACACTGAAGCTTTCTTT.

This chain joins TRBV9 and TRBJ2-6, with 7 bases identical to TRBD1. Germline CDR1 reads SGDLS; CDR2 reads YYNGEE. This CDR3 has 17 amino acids. J lost 4 bases, V lost 3 bases, and 10 bases had no gene match. The CDR3 DNA sequence: TGTGCCAGCAGCGCGTCGACAGGGTATAGCGGGGCCAACGTCCTGACTTTC. Protein product: CASSASTGYSGANVLTF.

The V and J genes are TRBV6-5 and TRBJ1-4, with D hard to call. V gave up 4 bases and J gave up 5 bases, with 14 bases separating them. The CDR3 is made up of 15 amino acids. The germline V gene has CDR1 MNHEY and CDR2 SVGAGI. The CDR3 sequence: CASSSGGWENEKLFF. In DNA, the CDR3 is TGTGCCAGCAGTTCCGGTGGGTGGGAGAATGAAAAACTGTTTTTT.

This clone was seen just once. This chain uses TRBV5-1 with TRBJ1-3, with 8 bases fitting TRBD1. Germline values: CDR1 SGHRS, CDR2 YFSETQ. This CDR3 has 15 residues. After removal of 3 bases from V and 7 bases from J, the junction contained 9 bases not matched to a gene. CDR3 amino acids: CASSSIPDRENTIYF. CDR3 coding DNA: TGCGCCAGCAGCTCTATACCGGACAGGGAGAACACCATATATTTT.

The V gene is TRBV5-6, the J gene TRBJ2-1, with TRBD1 matching 10 bases. Germline-derived CDR1 and CDR2 are SGHDT and YYEEEE. CDR3 length: 15 amino acids. Trimming took 3 bases from V and 6 from J; bases not matched to a gene: 6. CDR3 protein: CASSWRDRGANEQFF. CDR3 DNA: TGTGCCAGCAGCTGGAGGGACAGGGGCGCCAATGAGCAGTTCTTC.

The rearrangement links TRBV27 to TRBJ2-1, with D perhaps matching TRBD1 (6 bases). V lost 4 bases, J lost 4 bases, and 14 bases lay in between. The CDR3 contains 15 residues. Looked up from germline, CDR1 is MNHEY and CDR2 is SMNVEV (reference sequence). The CDR3 DNA reads TGTGCCAGCAGTTCGCAGGGGCTAAATTACAATGAGCAGTTCTTC. Translated: CASSSQGLNYNEQFF.

The genes are TRBV6-4 and TRBJ2-1; no firm D call. The CDR3 is 13 residues long. Germline lookup yields CDR1 MRHNA and CDR2 SNTAGT. V was shortened by 5 bases and J by 10 bases, with 15 bases between the two germline ends. The chain's CDR3 is CASSNPGAGEQFF. The CDR3 region has the DNA TGTGCCAGCAGTAACCCCGGAGCCGGCGAGCAGTTCTTC.

The count of this clone is one. Other DNA sequences in the sample encode the same CDR3. The J gene is TRBJ2-3, the V gene TRBV11-3, with no clear D. Germline CDR1 reads SGHNT; CDR2 reads YENEEA. The CDR3 covers 13 residues. V lost 1 base, J lost 6 bases, and 8 bases lay in between. The CDR3 loop is CASSLAGADTQYF. Here the CDR3 DNA reads TGTGCCAGCAGCTTAGCCGGAGCGGATACGCAGTATTTT.